These 19 T cell receptor beta chains share one sample of origin, sequenced in a study of PD-1 blockade in classical Hodgkin lymphoma. The protocol was immunoSEQ multiplex PCR, while the TCRdb copy is restricted to in-frame clones and leaves out a portion. Of 20,000 to 25,000 clones listed, approximately 69% are singletons. Patients all relapsed after autologous stem cell transplantation, and there was variation in brentuximab vedotin exposure. The material sequenced was peripheral blood mononuclear cells (PBMCs), taken at baseline. These receptors originate from a human donor with classical Hodgkin lymphoma.

This clone was recorded a few times. The chain combines TRBV12-2 with TRBJ1-2; the table's TRBD1 call for D was not verified on the DNA. TRBV12-2 is reported as a pseudogene. The CDR3 loop spans 14 amino acids. The CDR3: CASRSRTGLYGYTF. In DNA form, the CDR3 reads TGTGCAAGTCGCTCACGGACAGGCCTCTATGGCTACACCTTC.

This chain connects TRBV4-1 to TRBJ2-5, with unresolved D. Germline CDR1 and CDR2: MGHRA and YSYEKL. The CDR3 contains 14 residues. V was pared by 0 bases and J by 1 base, with 6 bases between. CDR3 in DNA: TGCGCCAGCAGCCAAGAGGCAACCCAAGAGACCCAGTACTTC. Encoded protein: CASSQEATQETQYF.

Details on this clone: No conserved phenylalanine or tryptophan is present at the end of the CDR3, so a read error is the likely explanation. The DNA is left out, because the CDR3 cannot be placed on it with certainty; the CDR3 is given as TCRdb lists it. The chain employs TRBV6-6 and TRBJ2-3; TRBD2, the D gene given by the table, was not confirmed from the DNA. The germline CDR1 and CDR2 sequences are MNHNY and SVGAGI (reference sequence). The CDR3 is 12 amino acids in total, end residues counted. CDR3 loop: CASSYNGGDPNC.

This clone was counted between two and nine times. This sequence joins TRBV5-6 and TRBJ2-5; D gene uncertain. The CDR3 has 13 residues. CDR1 and CDR2 (germline): SGHDT, YYEEEE. V lost 0 bases to trimming and J lost 4 bases, with 7 bases between them. The CDR3 loop is CASSLAQPETQYF. CDR3 coding DNA: TGTGCCAGCAGCTTGGCACAGCCAGAGACCCAGTACTTC.

The chain employs TRBV5-4 and TRBJ2-2, with 11 bases aligning to TRBD2. Germline V CDR1 and CDR2: SGHNT, YYREEE (reference sequence). The CDR3 spans 17 residues. V was pared by 4 bases and J by 5 bases, with 10 bases of the junction left unmatched. The CDR3 DNA sequence: TGTGCCAGCAGCGAGCCCATTCTAGCGGGGGGAACCGGGGAGCTGTTTTTT. Translation gives CASSEPILAGGTGELFF. Based on the CDR3 plus reference TRBV5-4 and TRBJ2-2, the full variable domain is ETGVTQSPTHLIKTRGQQVTLRCSSQSGHNTVSWYQQALGQGPQFIFQYYREEENGRGNFPPRFSGLQFPNYSSELNVNALELDDSALYLCASSEPILAGGTGELFFGEGSRLTVL.

This chain's CDR3 is CASSIYSHNEQFF. CDR3 in DNA: TGTGCCAGCAGCATATACTCGCACAATGAGCAGTTCTTC. The gene calls are TRBV9 and TRBJ2-1; no reliable D call. The germline gives CDR1 SGDLS, CDR2 YYNGEE. Trimming pared 4 bases from V and 5 bases from J, leaving 10 bases between. This CDR3 is built from 13 residues. The full variable domain, with the rest looked up from reference TRBV9 and TRBJ2-1, is DSGVTQTPKHLITATGQRVTLRCSPRSGDLSVYWYQQSLDQGLQFLIQYYNGEERAKGNILERFSAQQFPDLHSELNLSSLELGDSALYFCASSIYSHNEQFFGPGTRLTVL.

This clone was seen more than once but under ten times. CDR3 in amino acids: CASSSYRGTTNEKLFF. For the CDR3, the DNA is TGTGCCAGCAGTTCGTACAGAGGAACAACTAATGAAAAACTGTTTTTT. The rearrangement links TRBV7-9 to TRBJ1-4; D uncertain. CDR1 and CDR2 from the germline V gene are SEHNR and FQNEAQ (reference sequence). Trimming took off 6 bases at V and 0 bases at J, with 14 bases between the two ends. This CDR3 contains 16 residues. The whole variable domain, remainder taken from reference TRBV7-9 and TRBJ1-4, is DTGVSQNPRHKITKRGQNVTFRCDPISEHNRLYWYRQTLGQGPEFLTYFQNEAQLEKSRLLSDRFSAERPKGSFSTLEIQRTEQGDSAMYLCASSSYRGTTNEKLFFGSGTQLSVL.

This chain connects TRBV2 to TRBJ1-1, with a possible D match to TRBD1 (5 bases). The CDR3 has 13 residues. V gave up 6 bases and J gave up 3 bases, with 11 bases separating them. The germline V gene encodes CDR1 SNHLY and CDR2 FYNNEI. The CDR3, as DNA: TGTGCCAGCAGGGGCTGGGGGTACACTGAAGCTTTCTTT. It codes for CASRGWGYTEAFF. The whole variable domain, filled in from reference TRBV2 and TRBJ1-1, reads EPEVTQTPSHQVTQMGQEVILRCVPISNHLYFYWYRQILGQKVEFLVSFYNNEISEKSEIFDDQFSVERPDGSNFTLKIRSTKLEDSAMYFCASRGWGYTEAFFGQGTRLTVV.

This rearrangement joins TRBV25-1 to TRBJ2-7; D remains ambiguous. The CDR3 extends over 13 amino acids. Germline assignment: CDR1 MGHDK and CDR2 SYGVNS. Trimming shortened V by 5 bases and J by 3 bases, and 11 bases separated the two germline ends. The DNA of the CDR3 is TGTGCCAGCAGTCCCACAGCCGTCTACGAGCAGTACTTC. Amino acids: CASSPTAVYEQYF.

The rearrangement uses TRBV7-9 and TRBJ2-2; no definite D call. Germline loops: CDR1 SEHNR, CDR2 FQNEAQ (reference sequence). Trimming took 3 bases from V and 8 from J, leaving 4 bases between them. The CDR3 spans 11 residues. Here the CDR3 reads CASSFAGELFF. In DNA, the CDR3 is TGTGCCAGCAGCTTTGCAGGGGAGCTGTTTTTT.

The chain has TRBV5-1 and TRBJ2-5; TRBD2 matches at 13 bases. The CDR3 spans 16 residues. V was pared by 1 base and J by 5 bases, with 5 bases of the junction left unmatched. In germline, CDR1 is SGHRS, CDR2 YFSETQ. In DNA, the CDR3 is TGCGCCAGCAGCTTGACTAGCGGGGGGGCCTGGGAGACCCAGTACTTC. Translating it yields CASSLTSGGAWETQYF.

The V and J genes are TRBV7-9 and TRBJ2-1; the D gene is possibly TRBD2 (6 bases). There are 15 residues in the CDR3. The V and J ends lost 1 base and 4 bases respectively, with 11 bases between them. Germline V gene lookup returns CDR1 SEHNR and CDR2 FQNEAQ (reference sequence). The CDR3, as DNA: TGTGCCAGCAGCTTAGTTGCGGGGATATACAATGAGCAGTTCTTC. Protein: CASSLVAGIYNEQFF.

This clone was counted a few times. The chain uses TRBV10-3 and TRBJ1-2, with TRBD1 matching over 7 bases. CDR3 length equals 16 residues. V trimming: 5 bases; J trimming: 1 base; junction bases outside the gene matches: 10. Looked up from germline, CDR1 is ENHRY and CDR2 is SYGVKD. In nucleotides, the CDR3 is TGTGCCATCAGTAGCACTGAAGGGACAGATAACTATGGCTACACCTTC. Translating gives CAISSTEGTDNYGYTF.

This chain links TRBV7-9 with TRBJ1-1; D possibly corresponds to TRBD1 (6 bases). Per the germline V gene, CDR1 is SEHNR and CDR2 is FQNEAQ (reference sequence). V dropped 5 bases and J dropped 5 bases, with 15 bases sitting between them. The CDR3 length is 14 residues. The CDR3 here is CASSPDGGKTEAFF. The CDR3 DNA reads as TGTGCCAGCAGCCCGGATGGGGGCAAGACTGAAGCTTTCTTT.

This clone was seen only once. The chain employs TRBV9 and TRBJ2-2; 10 bases fit TRBD1. Germline V gene sequence: CDR1 SGDLS, CDR2 YYNGEE. The CDR3 spans 16 residues. Trimming took 4 bases from V and 5 from J; bases not matched to a gene: 8. Written as DNA, the CDR3 is TGTGCCAGCAGCCTGGGGACAGGGGCGTCGACCGGGGAGCTGTTTTTT. Amino acid sequence: CASSLGTGASTGELFF.

This chain joins TRBV5-6 and TRBJ2-5; the match to TRBD1 covers 10 bases. V dropped 3 bases and J dropped 0; count of bases not matched to a gene: 5. Germline assignment: CDR1 SGHDT and CDR2 YYEEEE. The CDR3 consists of 16 residues. This chain's CDR3 is CASSYRGQGYQETQYF. The CDR3 DNA is TGTGCCAGCAGCTACCGGGGACAGGGGTACCAAGAGACCCAGTACTTC.

The chain has TRBV2 and TRBJ1-2; D uncertain. The germline V and J ends were trimmed by 4 bases and 7 bases, with 4 bases remaining between them. This CDR3 comprises 10 residues. Germline values: CDR1 SNHLY, CDR2 FYNNEI. In DNA, the CDR3 is TGTGCCAGCAGTGGGGGTGGCTACACCTTC. Translating gives CASSGGGYTF.

This clone is termed medium-sized. J is TRBJ1-1 and V is TRBV7-9; TRBD1 is a possible D gene (6 bases). CDR1 SEHNR and CDR2 FQNEAQ come from the germline V gene (reference sequence). The CDR3 runs 16 residues. V was trimmed by 5 bases and J by 4 bases, leaving 20 bases between them. CDR3 DNA: TGTGCCAGCAGCCCTACCTTGGGGACAATCGTCACTGAAGCTTTCTTT. It codes for CASSPTLGTIVTEAFF.

The J gene is TRBJ2-1, the V gene TRBV27; D gene ambiguous. Germline V gives CDR1 MNHEY, CDR2 SMNVEV (reference sequence). V gave up 5 bases and J gave up 1 base, with 9 bases separating them. The CDR3 loop spans 14 amino acids. The CDR3 reads CASSPLGSYNEQFF. The CDR3 DNA is TGTGCCAGCAGTCCCCTGGGATCCTACAATGAGCAGTTCTTC.